This T cell receptor (beta chain) was recovered during a study of blood T cells in healthy people across ages. Together with a sample-barcoded 5' primer, a J-beta primer mix was included in a second PCR lasting about 6 to 11 cycles. A single record per CDR3 protein comes from TCRdb applying MiXCR to the 5' RACE reads. The sample contains roughly 800,000 distinct CDR3 sequences, nearly 60% of which appear only once. The sample taken for sequencing was blood. The receptor's source is a young man in good health.

CDR3 nucleotides: TGTGCCAGCAGGCGACGCCAGGGTTTAGCTAATGAAAAACTGTTTTTT. Translating it yields CASRRRQGLANEKLFF. The rearrangement uses TRBV7-2 and TRBJ1-4, with TRBD1 as a possible D gene (5 bases). Trimming removed 6 bases at V and 3 bases at J, with 17 bases between. The CDR3 is 16 amino acids. Per germline, CDR1 SGHTA and CDR2 FQGNSA. Based on the CDR3 plus reference TRBV7-2 and TRBJ1-4, the full variable domain is GAGVSQSPSNKVTEKGKDVELRCDPISGHTALYWYRQSLGQGLEFLIYFQGNSAPDKSGLPSDRFSAERTGGSVSTLTIQRTQQEDSAVYLCASRRRQGLANEKLFFGSGTQLSVL.